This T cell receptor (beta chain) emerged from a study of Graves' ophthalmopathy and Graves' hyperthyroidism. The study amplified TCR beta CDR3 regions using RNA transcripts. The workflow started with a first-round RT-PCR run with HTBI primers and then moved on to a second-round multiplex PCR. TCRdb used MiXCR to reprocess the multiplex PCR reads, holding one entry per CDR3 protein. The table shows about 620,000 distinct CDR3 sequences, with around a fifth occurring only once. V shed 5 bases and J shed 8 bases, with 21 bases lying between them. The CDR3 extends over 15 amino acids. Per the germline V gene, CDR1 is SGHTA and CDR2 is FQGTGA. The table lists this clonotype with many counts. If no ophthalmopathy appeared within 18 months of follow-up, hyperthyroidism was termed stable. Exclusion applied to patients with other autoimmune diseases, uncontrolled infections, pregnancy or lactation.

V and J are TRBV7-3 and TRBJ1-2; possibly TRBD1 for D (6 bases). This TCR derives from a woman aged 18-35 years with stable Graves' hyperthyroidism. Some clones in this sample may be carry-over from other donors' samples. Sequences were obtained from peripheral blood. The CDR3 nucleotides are TGTGCCAGCAGCCTCCTGAGTGGGGGCGCGTCAGGCTACACCTTC. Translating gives CASSLLSGGASGYTF.